This T cell receptor beta chain was retrieved from a study of blood T cell repertoires in COVID-19. Study background: Samples representing acute and convalescent COVID-19 were sourced from the United States, Italy and Spain. In each case, the material was cDNA or gDNA derived from T cells, B-cell-depleted T cells, or PBMCs.

Authors' methods: Estimation of nucleated cell counts was performed using reference gene primer amplification. Using immunoSEQ multiplex PCR, the repertoire was profiled, and TCRdb retains in-frame clones only, with some absent. The D gene and trimming were derived from the DNA, and the V and J assignments and clone size from that table. Here the sample spans 100,000 to 150,000 clones, 88% being singletons. The germline gives CDR1 SGHAT, CDR2 FQNNGV. The V segment lost 4 bases and the J segment 5 bases; nucleotides outside the gene matches: 12. The CDR3 contains 18 residues. This receptor was identified in a man aged 50-60 years with acute or convalescent COVID-19. V and J are TRBV11-2 and TRBJ2-5; 14 positions match TRBD2. The material sequenced was peripheral blood. CDR3 bases: TGTGCCAGCAGCTCCGGCCTGACTAGCGGGGGGGCGGGGGAGACCCAGTACTTC. The encoded protein is CASSSGLTSGGAGETQYF. Full variable domain (remainder filled in from reference TRBV11-2 and TRBJ2-5): EAGVAQSPRYKIIEKRQSVAFWCNPISGHATLYWYQQILGQGPKLLIQFQNNGVVDDSQLPKDRFSAERLKGVDSTLKIQPAKLEDSAVYLCASSSGLTSGGAGETQYFGPGTRLLVL.